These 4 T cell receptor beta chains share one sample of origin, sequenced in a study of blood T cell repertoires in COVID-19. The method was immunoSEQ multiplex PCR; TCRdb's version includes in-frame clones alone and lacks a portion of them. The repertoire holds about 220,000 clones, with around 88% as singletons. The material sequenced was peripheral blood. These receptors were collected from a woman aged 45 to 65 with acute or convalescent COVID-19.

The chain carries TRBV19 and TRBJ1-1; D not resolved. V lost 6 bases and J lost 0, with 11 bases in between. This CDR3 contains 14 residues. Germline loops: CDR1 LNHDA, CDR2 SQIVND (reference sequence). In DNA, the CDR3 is TGTGCCAGTAGGGTCGGTCAGGTGAACACTGAAGCTTTCTTT. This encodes CASRVGQVNTEAFF.

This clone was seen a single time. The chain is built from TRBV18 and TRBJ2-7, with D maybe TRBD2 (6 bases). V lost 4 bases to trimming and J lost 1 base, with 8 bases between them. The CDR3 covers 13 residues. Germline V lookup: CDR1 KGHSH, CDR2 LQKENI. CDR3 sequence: CASSRDLSYEQYF. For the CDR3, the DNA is TGTGCCAGCTCACGGGACTTATCCTACGAGCAGTACTTC.

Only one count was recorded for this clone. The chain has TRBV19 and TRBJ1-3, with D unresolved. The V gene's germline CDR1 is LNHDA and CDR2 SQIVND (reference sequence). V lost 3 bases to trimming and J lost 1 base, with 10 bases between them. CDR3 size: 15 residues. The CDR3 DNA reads TGTGCCAGTAGTATCCCAGGATCGTCTGGAAACACCATATATTTT. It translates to CASSIPGSSGNTIYF.

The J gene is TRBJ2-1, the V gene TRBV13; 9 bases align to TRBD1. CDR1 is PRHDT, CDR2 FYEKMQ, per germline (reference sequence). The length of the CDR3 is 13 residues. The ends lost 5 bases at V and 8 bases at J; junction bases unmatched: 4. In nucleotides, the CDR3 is TGTGCCAGCAGCGGACAGGGGAGGCATGAGCAGTTCTTC. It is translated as CASSGQGRHEQFF.